Shown below are 29 T cell receptor beta chains from a single sample sequenced in a study of cytomegalovirus exposure and HLA in healthy donors. 60 Vbeta and 13 Jbeta primers were used in PCR. Profiling relied on immunoSEQ multiplex PCR, and the TCRdb table lists in-frame clones only, not all of them. The sample lists 100,000 to 150,000 clones, around four fifths occurring once. Specimen: PBMCs. All receptors come from a male donor in good health and CMV-seropositive.

This clone has only one observation. The rearrangement joins TRBV2 to TRBJ2-3; 7 bases match TRBD1. Germline V gives CDR1 SNHLY, CDR2 FYNNEI. There are 14 residues in the CDR3. V gave up 11 bases and J gave up 0 bases; unmatched junction bases: 8. The CDR3 sequence is CAALGQTSTDTQYF. CDR3 DNA sequence: TGTGCCGCCCTGGGACAGACGAGCACAGATACGCAGTATTTT.

The chain carries TRBV28 and TRBJ2-1; 13 nucleotides line up with TRBD2. The CDR3 extends over 18 amino acids. V was pared by 6 bases and J by 7 bases, with 15 bases of the junction left unmatched. Germline values: CDR1 MDHEN, CDR2 SYDVKM. The CDR3 spells CASRPTLLGLAGENEQFF. In nucleotides, the CDR3 is TGTGCCAGCAGACCCACCCTCTTAGGACTAGCGGGAGAGAATGAGCAGTTCTTC.

CDR3 sequence reads: CASSPDRASGGYTF. The DNA for the CDR3 is TGTGCCAGCAGCCCGGACAGGGCCAGCGGTGGCTACACCTTC. V usage is TRBV6-5 and J usage is TRBJ1-2, with 8 bases aligning to TRBD1. With 6 bases clipped from V and 7 bases from J, the junction kept 10 bases outside the gene matches. CDR1 is MNHEY, CDR2 SVGAGI, per germline. The CDR3 is 14 residues long.

This clone was seen only a few times. The V and J genes are TRBV30 and TRBJ2-7; perhaps TRBD2 as D (5 bases). Germline values: CDR1 GTSNPN, CDR2 SVGIG (reference sequence). The CDR3 sequence is 15 residues long. Trimming removed 1 base at V and 1 base at J, with 14 bases between. CDR3 loop: CAWSGSPGGSYEQYF. As DNA, the CDR3 is TGTGCCTGGAGTGGGAGCCCAGGAGGTTCCTACGAGCAGTACTTC.

J is TRBJ2-3 and V is TRBV28; D is ambiguous. CDR3 length equals 14 residues. V was cut by 2 bases and J by 3 bases, with 9 bases left in between. From germline, CDR1 is MDHEN and CDR2 SYDVKM. The CDR3 sequence is CASSLLGPTDTQYF. The DNA of the CDR3 is TGTGCCAGCAGTTTACTAGGCCCGACAGATACGCAGTATTTT. The entire variable domain, with the rest obtained from reference TRBV28 and TRBJ2-3, is as follows: DVKVTQSSRYLVKRTGEKVFLECVQDMDHENMFWYRQDPGLGLRLIYFSYDVKMKEKGDIPEGYSVSREKKERFSLILESASTNQTSMYLCASSLLGPTDTQYFGPGTRLTVL.

The chain is built from TRBV5-6 and TRBJ1-2, with D perhaps TRBD1 (6 bases). The length of the CDR3 is 13 residues. The germline CDR1 and CDR2 sequences are SGHDT and YYEEEE. The V end lost 4 bases, the J end lost 3 bases, and 10 bases lay between the germline ends. The CDR3 loop is CASSEDSHYGYTF. The CDR3 nucleotides read TGTGCCAGCAGCGAGGACAGCCACTATGGCTACACCTTC.

The genes are TRBV19 and TRBJ2-3; 9 nucleotides align to TRBD2. There are 17 residues in the CDR3. With V trimmed by 5 bases and J by 4 bases, 13 bases remained unmatched. Germline CDR1 LNHDA, CDR2 SQIVND (reference sequence). CDR3 DNA sequence: TGTGCCAGTAGTTGGTATGCTGCGGGAGGGGAGGCAGATACGCAGTATTTT. Protein sequence: CASSWYAAGGEADTQYF. Using reference TRBV19 and TRBJ2-3 for the parts outside the CDR3, the full variable domain is DGGITQSPKYLFRKEGQNVTLSCEQNLNHDAMYWYRQDPGQGLRLIYYSQIVNDFQKGDIAEGYSVSREKKESFPLTVTSAQKNPTAFYLCASSWYAAGGEADTQYFGPGTRLTVL.

This clone was counted between two and nine times. Written as DNA, the CDR3 is TGTGCCAGTAGTATTCGGGAGAGTCCCTTGAAGTTCTTC. This encodes CASSIRESPLKFF. The rearrangement joins TRBV19 to TRBJ2-1; TRBD2 is a possible D gene (6 bases). The CDR3 runs 13 residues. Trimming cost V 3 bases and J 14 bases, with 17 bases left between them. In germline, CDR1 is LNHDA, CDR2 SQIVND (reference sequence).

This clone has more than one count but fewer than ten. The chain has TRBV19 and TRBJ2-1; 7 positions match TRBD2. Germline CDR1 reads LNHDA; CDR2 reads SQIVND (reference sequence). The CDR3 sequence is 16 residues long. V was pared by 5 bases and J by 8 bases, with 15 bases of the junction left unmatched. The DNA for the CDR3 is TGTGCCAGTAGTTCTAGCGGTGACAGTCGGATCGATGAGCAGTTCTTC. As protein: CASSSSGDSRIDEQFF.

The J gene is TRBJ2-2, the V gene TRBV5-4; 7 nucleotides line up with TRBD1. This CDR3 spans 14 amino acids. CDR1 SGHNT and CDR2 YYREEE come from the germline V gene (reference sequence). V was clipped by 5 bases and J by 3 bases; unmatched bases: 4. CDR3 nucleotides: TGTGCCAGCAGACAGGGGACGGACACCGGGGAGCTGTTTTTT. Its protein product is CASRQGTDTGELFF.

The chain joins TRBV5-6 to TRBJ2-7, with 10 bases that match TRBD2. Germline assignment: CDR1 SGHDT and CDR2 YYEEEE. V lost 4 bases to trimming and J lost 6 bases; unmatched junction nucleotides: 10. The length of the CDR3 is 15 residues. In DNA form, the CDR3 reads TGTGCCAGCAGCCTGGGGGCTAGCGGGAGCATCGAGCAGTACTTC. Translating gives CASSLGASGSIEQYF. Looking up the rest from reference TRBV5-6 and TRBJ2-7 gives the full variable domain: DAGVTQSPTHLIKTRGQQVTLRCSPKSGHDTVSWYQQALGQGPQFIFQYYEEEERQRGNFPDRFSGHQFPNYSSELNVNALLLGDSALYLCASSLGASGSIEQYFGPGTRLTVT.

Written as DNA, the CDR3 is TGTGCCAGCAGCTTAGGGGGCGCCTGGCGGTCCTACAATGAGCAGTTCTTC. Encoded protein: CASSLGGAWRSYNEQFF. V usage is TRBV11-2 and J usage is TRBJ2-1, with a weak D call TRBD1 (5 bases). This CDR3 contains 17 residues. Trimming cost V 1 base and J 1 base, with 14 bases left between them. The germline V gene has CDR1 SGHAT and CDR2 FQNNGV.

The chain carries TRBV5-6 and TRBJ2-5; TRBD1 is a possible D gene (7 bases). The CDR3 is 17 residues long. Germline CDR1 reads SGHDT; CDR2 reads YYEEEE. Deletions cut 3 bases from V and 5 bases from J, with 23 bases between. The CDR3 DNA reads as TGTGCCAGCAGCTATCAAGGTCAGGGGGGCTCGTCGGAGACCCAGTACTTC. Its translation is CASSYQGQGGSSETQYF.

The chain combines TRBV19 with TRBJ2-1, with D possibly being TRBD1 (6 bases). Trimming removed 7 bases at V and 9 bases at J, with 19 bases between. The germline CDR1 and CDR2 sequences are LNHDA and SQIVND (reference sequence). The CDR3 totals 14 residues. This chain's CDR3 is CASTGTHGGGEQFF. The CDR3 DNA is TGTGCCAGTACCGGCACCCATGGGGGCGGTGAGCAGTTCTTC. Full variable domain (outside the CDR3, taken from reference TRBV19 and TRBJ2-1): DGGITQSPKYLFRKEGQNVTLSCEQNLNHDAMYWYRQDPGQGLRLIYYSQIVNDFQKGDIAEGYSVSREKKESFPLTVTSAQKNPTAFYLCASTGTHGGGEQFFGPGTRLTVL.

The V gene is TRBV7-3, the J gene TRBJ2-5; 8 bases line up with TRBD1. In germline, CDR1 is SGHTA, CDR2 FQGTGA. The CDR3 consists of 14 residues. The junction had 7 bases not matched to a gene; V was cut back by 5 bases and J by 5 bases. The CDR3 sequence: CASSRTGLEETQYF. In nucleotides, the CDR3 is TGTGCCAGCAGCCGGACAGGGTTAGAGGAGACCCAGTACTTC.

This chain connects TRBV7-3 to TRBJ2-5; 16 nucleotides line up with TRBD2. V dropped 5 bases and J dropped 3; count of bases not matched to a gene: 3. The CDR3 covers 16 residues. Germline V gene lookup returns CDR1 SGHTA and CDR2 FQGTGA. CDR3 sequence: CASSRGLAGGEETQYF. The CDR3 DNA sequence: TGTGCCAGCAGCAGGGGACTAGCGGGGGGGGAAGAGACCCAGTACTTC.

V and J are TRBV5-6 and TRBJ1-6; TRBD1 is a possible D gene (6 bases). Germline V gene lookup returns CDR1 SGHDT and CDR2 YYEEEE. The CDR3 covers 13 residues. V dropped 5 bases and J dropped 9 bases, with 12 bases sitting between them. This CDR3 is CASSTGPASPLHF. DNA for the CDR3: TGTGCCAGCAGTACAGGGCCAGCTTCACCCCTCCACTTT.

This clone was recorded only once. The chain joins TRBV9 to TRBJ2-3, with 13 positions matching TRBD2. J gave up 12 bases and V 0 bases, and 1 base lay outside the gene matches. Germline-derived CDR1 and CDR2 are SGDLS and YYNGEE. The CDR3 extends over 13 amino acids. DNA of the CDR3: TGTGCCAGCAGCGTAGGGACTAGCGGGAGTCAGTATTTT. It yields the protein CASSVGTSGSQYF.

The rearrangement links TRBV6-1 to TRBJ2-7; maybe TRBD2 (7 bases). The CDR3 extends over 13 amino acids. Per germline, CDR1 MNHNS and CDR2 SASEGT. The V gene lost 3 bases and the J gene lost 6 bases, with 12 bases spanning the gap. Written as DNA, the CDR3 is TGTGCCAGCAGTGACGGGGGGCCCCTCGAGCAGTACTTC. Protein product: CASSDGGPLEQYF.

This clone was seen more than once but under ten times. This chain connects TRBV7-2 to TRBJ2-3, with TRBD2 identical over 13 bases. Losses at the gene ends were 5 bases for V and 1 base for J; bases not matched to a gene: 3. In germline, CDR1 is SGHTA, CDR2 FQGNSA. There are 16 residues in the CDR3. The CDR3 loop reads CASSRGLAGRTDTQYF. DNA of the CDR3: TGTGCCAGCAGCCGGGGACTAGCGGGGCGCACAGATACGCAGTATTTT.

V is TRBV7-3 and J is TRBJ2-3, with 7 bases fitting TRBD2. The germline V gene encodes CDR1 SGHTA and CDR2 FQGTGA. This CDR3 is 13 amino acids long. Unmatched junction bases numbered 2, after V lost 7 bases and J lost 1 base. The CDR3 here is CASTAGGTDTQYF. The CDR3 nucleotides are TGTGCCAGCACGGCGGGAGGCACAGATACGCAGTATTTT.

The chain uses TRBV27 and TRBJ2-5, with 7 bases that match TRBD2. CDR1 and CDR2 from the germline V gene are MNHEY and SMNVEV (reference sequence). V was clipped by 10 bases and J by 5 bases; unmatched bases: 10. The CDR3 loop spans 13 amino acids. The CDR3 reads CAIGLVILETQYF. For the CDR3, the DNA is TGTGCCATCGGACTAGTGATATTGGAGACCCAGTACTTC.

The chain combines TRBV7-9 with TRBJ2-1; 8 positions match TRBD1. This CDR3 is 16 amino acids long. The germline CDR1 and CDR2 sequences are SEHNR and FQNEAQ (reference sequence). The V gene end was trimmed by 5 bases and the J gene end by 8 bases; junction bases not matched to a gene: 14. In nucleotides, the CDR3 is TGTGCCAGCAGCCCCCCAGGGACAGGTTCCCAGGATGAGCAGTTCTTC. Encoded protein: CASSPPGTGSQDEQFF.

This chain connects TRBV18 to TRBJ2-3; 7 bases agree with TRBD2. Germline-derived CDR1 and CDR2 are KGHSH and LQKENI. V gave up 5 bases and J gave up 2 bases; unmatched junction bases: 4. The length of the CDR3 is 14 residues. The CDR3 bases are TGTGCCAGCTCATCTAGCGGAATCACAGATACGCAGTATTTT. Translation gives CASSSSGITDTQYF.

This chain joins TRBV9 and TRBJ2-2; perhaps TRBD2 as D (5 bases). This CDR3 region has 17 residues. Trimming pared 4 bases from V and 0 bases from J, leaving 16 bases between. Germline V gives CDR1 SGDLS, CDR2 YYNGEE. The CDR3 protein is CASSPHSAGPNTGELFF. As DNA, the CDR3 is TGTGCCAGCAGCCCCCACTCCGCGGGCCCGAACACCGGGGAGCTGTTTTTT.

The chain links TRBV2 to TRBJ1-2; D gene uncertain. V lost 10 bases, J lost 0 bases, and 15 bases lay in between. Germline CDR1 and CDR2: SNHLY and FYNNEI. This CDR3 region has 14 residues. CDR3 bases: TGTGCCACCTCGTTCAGGCCTACTAACTATGGCTACACCTTC. It specifies CATSFRPTNYGYTF.

This clone showed up just a few times. This chain links TRBV2 with TRBJ2-5, with D possibly TRBD2 on 6 matching bases. V lost 2 bases and J lost 4, with 8 bases in between. Germline V gene sequence: CDR1 SNHLY, CDR2 FYNNEI. CDR3 size: 13 residues. The chain's CDR3 is CASSERRGETQYF. The CDR3 nucleotides are TGTGCCAGCAGTGAAAGGAGGGGAGAGACCCAGTACTTC.

V is TRBV4-3 and J is TRBJ2-7; 8 nucleotides line up with TRBD2. This CDR3 comprises 17 residues. V lost 1 base and J lost 3; bases outside the gene matches: 11. CDR1 is LGHNA and CDR2 is YSLEER in the germline V gene. The CDR3 protein is CASSQGSWTGGDYEQYF. CDR3 nucleotides: TGCGCCAGCAGCCAAGGGTCTTGGACGGGAGGGGACTACGAGCAGTACTTC.

V gene TRBV29-1 combines with J gene TRBJ2-7; TRBD1 matches at 12 bases. The V gene's germline CDR1 is SQVTM and CDR2 ANQGSEA. The CDR3 consists of 14 residues. With V trimmed by 2 bases and J by 5 bases, 4 bases remained unmatched. CDR3 loop: CSVEFGTGGDEQYF. The DNA for the CDR3 is TGCAGCGTTGAATTCGGGACAGGGGGCGACGAGCAGTACTTC.